A single sample gave rise to the 25 T cell receptor beta chains below, sequenced in a study of T cells after yellow fever vaccination. MiXCR was run by TCRdb on the 5' RACE reads, yielding one entry per CDR3 protein. Of approximately 160,000 distinct CDR3 sequences in the sample, 9.3% are singletons; the top ten hold approximately 35%. The sequencing used CD8+ T cells sorted from PBMCs, collected 45 days after the yellow fever booster vaccination. Receptors originate from a man in his late teens or twenties who received the YFV17D yellow fever vaccine.

This clonotype has more than one count but fewer than ten. The chain links TRBV20-1 to TRBJ1-2; TRBD1 is a possible D gene (5 bases). The CDR3 sequence is 12 residues long. Germline assignment: CDR1 DFQATT and CDR2 SNEGSKA (reference sequence). The V end lost 6 bases, the J end lost 3 bases, and 11 bases lay between the germline ends. The DNA for the CDR3 is TGCAGTGCCGATCGGGGGGACTATGGCTACACCTTC. This codes for CSADRGDYGYTF.

This clonotype has ten or more counts. CDR3 protein: CASSRGQGDGYTF. The CDR3 nucleotides are TGCGCCAGCAGCCGAGGACAGGGGGATGGCTACACCTTC. This sequence joins TRBV5-1 and TRBJ1-2, with 10 bases that match TRBD1. The length of the CDR3 is 13 residues. The ends lost 4 bases at V and 6 bases at J; junction bases unmatched: 3. The germline gives CDR1 SGHRS, CDR2 YFSETQ. Complete variable domain (other parts from reference TRBV5-1 and TRBJ1-2): KAGVTQTPRYLIKTRGQQVTLSCSPISGHRSVSWYQQTPGQGLQFLFEYFSETQRNKGNFPGRFSGRQFSNSRSEMNVSTLELGDSALYLCASSRGQGDGYTFGSGTRLTVV.

The table lists this clonotype with many counts. The V gene is TRBV7-2, the J gene TRBJ2-7, with 9 bases that match TRBD2. Germline assignment: CDR1 SGHTA and CDR2 FQGNSA. The CDR3 sequence is 15 residues long. V lost 2 bases, J lost 4 bases, and 6 bases stayed unmatched. Here the CDR3 DNA reads TGTGCCAGCAGCTTACATAGCGGGGGAGATTACGAGCAGTACGTC. This encodes CASSLHSGGDYEQYV.

The CDR3 coding sequence is TGCGCCAGCAGCCAAGTCGGACTCAATCAGCCCCAGCATTTT. Amino acids: CASSQVGLNQPQHF. The chain employs TRBV4-1 and TRBJ1-5; no clear D gene. The germline V and J ends were trimmed by 1 base and 3 bases, with 7 bases remaining between them. The germline V gene encodes CDR1 MGHRA and CDR2 YSYEKL. The CDR3 is made up of 14 amino acids.

This clonotype was detected only a few times. V gene TRBV7-8 combines with J gene TRBJ1-4; no clear D gene. The V gene's germline CDR1 is SGHVS and CDR2 FQNEAQ. V was trimmed by 2 bases and J by 2 bases, leaving 15 bases between them. CDR3 length: 17 residues. CDR3 in DNA: TGTGCCAGCAGCTTAAATACCCCCGGCGAGACTAATGAAAAACTGTTTTTT. Protein product: CASSLNTPGETNEKLFF.

This clonotype was found a few times. This chain joins TRBV5-1 and TRBJ1-5, with D unresolved. The CDR3 consists of 13 residues. CDR1 and CDR2 from the germline V gene are SGHRS and YFSETQ. Trimming removed 4 bases at V and 6 bases at J, with 11 bases between. Here the CDR3 DNA reads TGCGCCAGCAGCCAAGGGTTAGTTCAGCCCCAGCATTTT. It is translated as CASSQGLVQPQHF.

The chain carries TRBV11-2 and TRBJ1-2, with 8 bases aligning to TRBD1. CDR1 is SGHAT, CDR2 FQNNGV, per germline. The CDR3 is made up of 14 amino acids. After removal of 5 bases from V and 0 bases from J, the junction contained 2 bases not matched to a gene. DNA of the CDR3: TGTGCCAGCAGCGGACAGGGAGCTAACTATGGCTACACCTTC. Translation gives CASSGQGANYGYTF.

This chain connects TRBV4-3 to TRBJ1-6; D is uncertain. The CDR3 contains 15 residues. CDR1 is LGHNA, CDR2 YSLEER, per germline. V was pared by 4 bases and J by 7 bases, with 14 bases between. CDR3 nucleotides: TGCGCCAGCAGCCCCCGGGCGGGTTGGAATTCACCCCTCCACTTT. Encoded protein: CASSPRAGWNSPLHF.

The chain couples TRBV10-2 to TRBJ2-5; D is undetermined. Looked up from germline, CDR1 is WSHSY and CDR2 is SAAADI. The CDR3 is 11 amino acids. Trimming removed 0 bases at V and 9 bases at J, with 5 bases between. Here the CDR3 reads CASSESMAQYF. The DNA for the CDR3 is TGCGCCAGCAGTGAGTCAATGGCCCAGTACTTC.

This chain uses TRBV28 with TRBJ2-1, with 12 bases matching TRBD2. Germline V CDR1 and CDR2: MDHEN, SYDVKM. V shed 4 bases, J shed 5 bases, and the junction held 15 bases outside the gene matches. The CDR3 runs 19 residues. The CDR3 DNA reads TGTGCCAGCAGTTCACTCAATCGCCGGACTAGCGGGGACCACAATGAGCAGTTCTTC. Amino acids: CASSSLNRRTSGDHNEQFF. The variable domain in full, with the rest retrieved from reference TRBV28 and TRBJ2-1, is DVKVTQSSRYLVKRTGEKVFLECVQDMDHENMFWYRQDPGLGLRLIYFSYDVKMKEKGDIPEGYSVSREKKERFSLILESASTNQTSMYLCASSSLNRRTSGDHNEQFFGPGTRLTVL.

The chain links TRBV3-1 to TRBJ1-2; 8 bases line up with TRBD1. J lost 4 bases, V lost 0 bases, and 7 bases had no gene match. The germline V gene has CDR1 LGHDT and CDR2 YNNKEL (reference sequence). The CDR3 is 16 amino acids. As DNA, the CDR3 is TGTGCCAGCAGCCAAGAAATGGGACAGGCAGTCTATGGCTACACCTTC. Protein sequence: CASSQEMGQAVYGYTF.

CDR3: CASSLRTGGYTF. The CDR3 nucleotides are TGTGCCAGCAGCTTACGCACCGGTGGCTACACCTTC. This sequence joins TRBV7-9 and TRBJ1-2, with D uncertain. Trimming took 2 bases from V and 7 from J, leaving 8 bases between them. This CDR3 is 12 amino acids long. From germline, CDR1 is SEHNR and CDR2 FQNEAQ (reference sequence). The whole variable domain, remainder taken from reference TRBV7-9 and TRBJ1-2, is DTGVSQNPRHKITKRGQNVTFRCDPISEHNRLYWYRQTLGQGPEFLTYFQNEAQLEKSRLLSDRFSAERPKGSFSTLEIQRTEQGDSAMYLCASSLRTGGYTFGSGTRLTVV.

This chain connects TRBV7-2 to TRBJ2-7; maybe TRBD2 (7 bases). The CDR3 loop spans 15 amino acids. In germline, CDR1 is SGHTA, CDR2 FQGNSA. Trimming took 2 bases from V and 6 from J, leaving 17 bases between them. The CDR3 region is CASSLSPGGQTEQYV. The CDR3 DNA reads as TGTGCCAGCAGCTTATCCCCGGGGGGCCAGACCGAGCAGTACGTC.

V usage is TRBV11-2 and J usage is TRBJ2-1; the match to TRBD2 covers 15 bases. Germline CDR1 and CDR2: SGHAT and FQNNGV. This CDR3 is 18 amino acids long. V was clipped by 5 bases and J by 5 bases; unmatched bases: 10. The CDR3 DNA follows: TGTGCCAGCAGCCCCACCCCGGGACTAGCGGGGGGTAACAATGAGCAGTTCTTC. Residues: CASSPTPGLAGGNNEQFF.

The chain uses TRBV7-3 and TRBJ2-1, with TRBD1 matching over 9 bases. CDR1 SGHTA and CDR2 FQGTGA come from the germline V gene. J was trimmed by 4 bases and V by 5 bases; bases with no gene match: 12. This CDR3 spans 17 amino acids. CDR3 in DNA: TGTGCCAGCAGCCCATTTCCCCGACAGGGGGGGTACAATGAGCAGTTCTTC. Amino acids: CASSPFPRQGGYNEQFF.

This clonotype occurred many times. The CDR3 region has the DNA TGTGCCAGCAGTTACGGCGGCGGGGGGGCCACAGATACGCAGTATTTT. Protein product: CASSYGGGGATDTQYF. The gene calls are TRBV6-6 and TRBJ2-3; the match to TRBD2 covers 9 bases. V dropped 2 bases and J dropped 2; count of bases not matched to a gene: 5. The CDR3 spans 16 residues. Germline V gene data show CDR1 as MNHNY and CDR2 as SVGAGI (reference sequence).

The J gene is TRBJ2-5, the V gene TRBV20-1, with TRBD1 identical over 8 bases. V trimming: 2 bases; J trimming: 4 bases; junction bases outside the gene matches: 6. The CDR3 covers 14 residues. Germline V gene lookup returns CDR1 DFQATT and CDR2 SNEGSKA (reference sequence). The CDR3 protein is CSARSWTGLETQYF. CDR3 in DNA: TGCAGTGCTAGATCCTGGACAGGGCTAGAGACCCAGTACTTC.

There are a few counts of this clonotype. The V gene is TRBV19, the J gene TRBJ1-5; no clear D gene. Deletions cut 1 base from V and 2 bases from J, with 6 bases between. The CDR3 is made up of 14 amino acids. Germline V lookup: CDR1 LNHDA, CDR2 SQIVND (reference sequence). DNA for the CDR3: TGTGCCAGTAGTATAGGACTCGGCAATCAGCCCCAGCATTTT. Protein: CASSIGLGNQPQHF.

The chain employs TRBV6-6 and TRBJ1-6; D may be TRBD1 (6 bases). From germline, CDR1 is MNHNY and CDR2 SVGAGI (reference sequence). The CDR3 is 15 residues long. V was pared by 8 bases and J by 7 bases, with 18 bases between. The CDR3 is CASEGVGRANSPLHF. The CDR3 nucleotides are TGTGCCAGCGAGGGGGTTGGCAGGGCCAATTCACCCCTCCACTTT.

The V gene is TRBV4-3, the J gene TRBJ1-1, with no clear D. Looked up from germline, CDR1 is LGHNA and CDR2 is YSLEER. The V gene lost 0 bases and the J gene lost 4 bases, with 9 bases spanning the gap. CDR3 length equals 14 residues. For the CDR3, the DNA is TGCGCCAGCAGCCAAGAGGAGGGAAGCACTGAAGCTTTCTTT. Amino acid sequence: CASSQEEGSTEAFF.

This clonotype was seen a few times. The chain combines TRBV12-3 or TRBV12-4 with TRBJ2-5, with D hard to call. CDR3 length: 15 amino acids. Between the trimmed V and J ends, which lost 5 bases and 1 base, there was a span of 14 bases. The CDR3 DNA follows: TGTGCCAGCAGTCGCGGAACCACCTCCCAAGAGACCCAGTACTTC. Its protein product is CASSRGTTSQETQYF.

The chain couples TRBV4-1 to TRBJ2-1; 7 nucleotides agree with TRBD2. V lost 5 bases and J lost 0; bases outside the gene matches: 13. Looked up from germline, CDR1 is MGHRA and CDR2 is YSYEKL. The CDR3 extends over 18 amino acids. CDR3 DNA: TGCGCCAGCAGCTCGGGGACTACCGACTTCCGCTCCTACAATGAGCAGTTCTTC. It codes for CASSSGTTDFRSYNEQFF.

This sequence joins TRBV9 and TRBJ1-5, with D uncertain. This CDR3 contains 15 residues. The V end lost 3 bases, the J end lost 1 base, and 11 bases lay between the germline ends. In germline, CDR1 is SGDLS, CDR2 YYNGEE. CDR3 residues: CASSDQDGSNQPQHF. The CDR3 DNA follows: TGTGCCAGCAGCGATCAGGACGGAAGCAATCAGCCCCAGCATTTT. Full variable domain (rest looked up from reference TRBV9 and TRBJ1-5): DSGVTQTPKHLITATGQRVTLRCSPRSGDLSVYWYQQSLDQGLQFLIQYYNGEERAKGNILERFSAQQFPDLHSELNLSSLELGDSALYFCASSDQDGSNQPQHFGDGTRLSIL.

The sample holds many counts of this clonotype. The chain is built from TRBV10-2 and TRBJ1-1; D not certain. The CDR3 spans 14 residues. Germline V gene data show CDR1 as WSHSY and CDR2 as SAAADI. The germline V and J ends were trimmed by 8 bases and 0 bases, with 13 bases remaining between them. CDR3 DNA: TGCGCCAGCTCTTCGGAGACCTTGAACACTGAAGCTTTCTTT. Translated, it gives CASSSETLNTEAFF.

This chain uses TRBV4-3 with TRBJ1-3; D unresolved. Germline V CDR1 and CDR2: LGHNA, YSLEER. V was cut by 1 base and J by 6 bases, with 19 bases left in between. This CDR3 has 17 residues. The CDR3 DNA follows: TGCGCCAGCAGCCAAGCCCTAACAGAACTGAGCTTAAACACCATATATTTT. Protein sequence: CASSQALTELSLNTIYF.